These 5 T cell receptor beta chains were sequenced from one sample in a study of stem cell transplantation in POMP-related autoinflammatory disease. Produced via immunoSEQ multiplex PCR; TCRdb's table is partial and in-frame only. The sample consists of approximately 1,300 clones, 60% to 85% of them appearing once. Sequences were obtained from CD8+ T cells from PBMCs. These receptors came from a human donor in good health.

The chain uses TRBV4-2 and TRBJ1-5; the D gene is possibly TRBD1 (5 bases). The germline CDR1 and CDR2 sequences are LGHNA and YNFKEQ. V dropped 3 bases and J dropped 4 bases, with 13 bases sitting between them. The CDR3 contains 15 residues. CDR3 amino acids: CASSHLAGSNQPQHF. The CDR3 DNA reads TGTGCCAGCAGCCATTTGGCAGGGTCTAATCAGCCCCAGCATTTT.

The V and J genes are TRBV9 and TRBJ2-1; 7 bases are shared with TRBD2. Losses at the gene ends were 2 bases for V and 5 bases for J; bases not matched to a gene: 4. CDR3 length: 14 amino acids. In germline, CDR1 is SGDLS, CDR2 YYNGEE. The CDR3 DNA is TGTGCCAGCAGCGTTATGAGCGGGGACAATGAGCAGTTCTTC. Protein sequence: CASSVMSGDNEQFF.

V and J are TRBV28 and TRBJ1-4; the D is unclear. The CDR3 contains 13 residues. Germline V gene lookup returns CDR1 MDHEN and CDR2 SYDVKM. V gave up 6 bases and J gave up 7 bases, with 12 bases separating them. This CDR3 reads CASRSAGGEKLFF. CDR3 sequence (DNA): TGTGCCAGCAGGTCGGCCGGTGGTGAAAAACTGTTTTTT.

This clone has just a few counts. The gene calls are TRBV5-6 and TRBJ1-1; D may be TRBD1 (5 bases). Germline CDR1 and CDR2: SGHDT and YYEEEE. The CDR3 extends over 12 amino acids. Trimming pared 2 bases from V and 8 bases from J, leaving 10 bases between. The CDR3 DNA is TGTGCCAGCAGCTTCTCCGACAGCGAAGCTTTCTTT. Protein sequence: CASSFSDSEAFF.

The chain recombines TRBV28 with TRBJ2-5; D may be TRBD1 (5 bases). The length of the CDR3 is 16 residues. Per germline, CDR1 MDHEN and CDR2 SYDVKM. V lost 7 bases and J lost 5, with 23 bases in between. The CDR3 protein is CASTVTPLQGWETQYF. CDR3 sequence (DNA): TGTGCCAGCACCGTTACGCCCCTGCAGGGCTGGGAGACCCAGTACTTC.